This is a list of T cell receptor beta chains from one sample in a study of blood T cell repertoires in COVID-19. Profiling relied on immunoSEQ multiplex PCR, and the TCRdb table lists in-frame clones only, not all of them. This table has roughly 200,000 clones, roughly 84% appearing once. Input material: peripheral blood. These receptors were collected from a woman over 75 with COVID-19, enrolled during active disease. The CDR3 runs from the conserved cysteine through the conserved F or W. Clone size appears in some rows only: once, few, many, or a class for an expanded clone.

len | j_gene | abundance | v_gene | CDR3aa
15 | TRBJ1-1 | . | TRBV7-2 | CASSLGGQRNTEAFF
16 | TRBJ1-4 | . | TRBV4-3 | CASSQVQGAVNEKLFF
16 | TRBJ1-3 | few | TRBV18 | CASSPRTGYSGNTIYF
14 | TRBJ1-1 | . | TRBV3-1/TRBV3-2 | CASSQGGQGARAFF
14 | TRBJ1-1 | . | TRBV13 | CASQFRRSNTEAFF
17 | TRBJ1-3 | . | TRBV30 | CAWNAGGGPVSGNTIYF
14 | TRBJ1-2 | . | TRBV27 | CASNSAGRGDGYTF
16 | TRBJ2-5 | . | TRBV28 | CASSPRQGERQETQYF
16 | TRBJ2-1 | . | TRBV4-3 | CASSPGWGQGNNEQFF
13 | TRBJ2-5 | . | TRBV3-1/TRBV3-2 | CASSLAGVETQYF
16 | TRBJ2-5 | . | TRBV5-1 | CASSSGQGPSGETQYF
15 | TRBJ2-3 | . | TRBV5-4 | CASSLDGRDTDTQYF
12 | TRBJ2-5 | . | TRBV10-3 | CAIGTSGETQYF
15 | TRBJ2-5 | . | TRBV7-2 | CASSFLAGGGETQYF
15 | TRBJ2-3 | . | TRBV11-3 | CASSLNYLVTDTQYF
18 | TRBJ2-5 | . | TRBV5-4 | CASSDRSHAGTPRETQYF
13 | TRBJ1-2 | . | TRBV14 | CASRGTGPYGYTF
13 | TRBJ2-5 | . | TRBV29-1 | CSVGDRGLETQYF
12 | TRBJ1-2 | . | TRBV7-8 | CASSQHADGYTF
13 | TRBJ1-4 | . | TRBV27 | CATRGGTNEKLFF
14 | TRBJ2-3 | . | TRBV7-9 | CASSLGYGTDTQYF
15 | TRBJ2-1 | . | TRBV5-1 | CASSLGQGAVDEQFF
13 | TRBJ2-5 | once | TRBV6-5 | CASSPPGGETQYF
13 | TRBJ1-1 | few | TRBV27 | CASSPRGDTEAFF
16 | TRBJ2-3 | few | TRBV25-1 | CASGTSGVSSTDTQYF
13 | TRBJ2-5 | . | TRBV20-1 | CSASWGGRGTQYF
15 | TRBJ2-5 | . | TRBV2 | CASSEVGGGRKTQYF
12 | TRBJ1-2 | . | TRBV24-1 | CATSVGQDGYTF
14 | TRBJ1-1 | few | TRBV5-1 | CASQIQGMNTEAFF
13 | TRBJ1-1 | . | TRBV5-1 | CASSDQGNTEAFF
16 | TRBJ1-6 | . | TRBV7-8 | CASSSTGRSQNSPLHF
12 | TRBJ1-2 | . | TRBV7-2 | CASSPPGAGYTF
13 | TRBJ1-1 | . | TRBV10-1 | CASSDQVNTEAFF